This T cell receptor (beta chain) derives from a study of cytomegalovirus exposure and HLA in healthy donors. CDR1 and CDR2 from the germline V gene are SGDLS and YYNGEE. The trim removed 6 bases at V and 5 bases at J, leaving 13 bases unmatched. This CDR3 has 15 amino acids. About this clone: Its antigen is as yet unknown.

Study conclusions and caveats: On later analysis, the bulk of CMV-associated TCR beta chains appeared to be HLA-restricted.

The PCR employed 60 Vbeta primers together with 13 Jbeta primers. Using immunoSEQ multiplex PCR, the repertoire was profiled, and TCRdb retains in-frame clones only, with some absent. This sample carries more than 110,000 clones, roughly 80% of them seen once, and the ten largest clones take around 3.9%. This receptor was obtained from a man aged 40-49 years in good health and CMV-seropositive. Sequenced sample: PBMCs. The J gene is TRBJ1-2, the V gene TRBV9, with 7 bases identical to TRBD1. The CDR3 coding sequence is TGTGCCAGCACGCAGGCAGGGGGGACTGTATATGGCTACACCTTC. This gives the protein CASTQAGGTVYGYTF.